These 23 T cell receptor beta chains share one sample of origin, sequenced in a study of T-cell memory formation after mild COVID-19. TCRdb re-called the 5' RACE reads with MiXCR, one entry per CDR3 protein. The table includes about 540,000 distinct CDR3 sequences, around 20% detected once. Material: PBMCs or a T cell subset sorted from them (not recorded which). These receptors came from an adult woman who had mild COVID-19 (a few samples of this study predate the infection). Cell type and time point are not known.

The chain recombines TRBV9 with TRBJ2-1, with D perhaps TRBD2 (6 bases). Germline loops: CDR1 SGDLS, CDR2 YYNGEE. The CDR3 totals 14 residues. Trimming cost V 4 bases and J 7 bases, with 15 bases left between them. CDR3 bases: TGTGCCAGCAGCCCCCTCTCAGGGACTAATGAGCAGTTCTTC. As protein: CASSPLSGTNEQFF.

This clonotype came up many times. This chain connects TRBV10-2 to TRBJ2-2; no clear D gene. V was trimmed by 5 bases and J by 6 bases, leaving 13 bases between them. Germline V gene data show CDR1 as WSHSY and CDR2 as SAAADI. This CDR3 is 14 amino acids long. CDR3 bases: TGCGCCAGCAGTAGTGAAGGGTTGTCCGGGGAGCTGTTTTTT. Residues: CASSSEGLSGELFF.

This clonotype was seen only a few times. The rearrangement links TRBV6-2 or TRBV6-3 to TRBJ2-3, with 11 positions matching TRBD2. The CDR3 is made up of 16 amino acids. V lost 8 bases, J lost 6 bases, and 13 bases stayed unmatched. Germline V gene lookup returns CDR1 MNHEY and CDR2 SVGEGT. The CDR3 spells CASSVAGGLSRDTQYF. The CDR3 DNA follows: TGTGCCAGCTCCGTAGCGGGAGGGCTCTCTCGGGATACGCAGTATTTT.

CDR3: CASSYSLQGDTEAFF. The CDR3 DNA is TGTGCCAGCAGTTACTCGTTACAGGGAGACACTGAAGCTTTCTTT. The chain is built from TRBV6-5 and TRBJ1-1; perhaps TRBD1 as D (6 bases). The germline gives CDR1 MNHEY, CDR2 SVGAGI. The CDR3 contains 15 residues. V was pared by 0 bases and J by 3 bases, with 11 bases between.

V is TRBV5-1 and J is TRBJ1-1, with D unclear. The V end was cut by 4 bases, the J end by 2 bases, with 15 bases between. Germline-derived CDR1 and CDR2 are SGHRS and YFSETQ. This CDR3 has 15 residues. In DNA, the CDR3 is TGCGCCAGCAGCCTGGCCGGAGGCGATAACACTGAAGCTTTCTTT. This encodes CASSLAGGDNTEAFF. The full variable domain, in which reference TRBV5-1 and TRBJ1-1 provide the parts outside the CDR3, is KAGVTQTPRYLIKTRGQQVTLSCSPISGHRSVSWYQQTPGQGLQFLFEYFSETQRNKGNFPGRFSGRQFSNSRSEMNVSTLELGDSALYLCASSLAGGDNTEAFFGQGTRLTVV.

This clonotype was seen a few times. The chain carries TRBV2 and TRBJ2-7; a weak D match, TRBD2 (6 bases). Germline V lookup: CDR1 SNHLY, CDR2 FYNNEI. Trimming stripped 1 base from V and 4 bases from J, with 11 bases between. CDR3 size: 14 residues. CDR3 residues: CASSEGRGHYEQYF. The CDR3 nucleotides are TGTGCCAGCAGTGAAGGGAGGGGCCATTACGAGCAGTACTTC.

This clonotype was found a few times. The chain employs TRBV11-3 and TRBJ2-1; 9 nucleotides agree with TRBD2. Germline CDR1 SGHNT, CDR2 YENEEA. The junction had 3 bases not matched to a gene; V was cut back by 3 bases and J by 0 bases. The CDR3 contains 16 residues. The CDR3 loop is CASSLRGGSSYNEQFF. CDR3 in DNA: TGTGCCAGCAGCTTGCGGGGGGGAAGCTCCTACAATGAGCAGTTCTTC.

The chain has TRBV19 and TRBJ1-5; D is uncertain. The CDR3 is 15 amino acids. Germline V gives CDR1 LNHDA, CDR2 SQIVND (reference sequence). Trimming took off 0 bases at V and 4 bases at J, with 10 bases between the two ends. The CDR3 DNA is TGTGCCAGTAGTATAGAGTCAGCCTTTAATCAGCCCCAGCATTTT. The encoded protein is CASSIESAFNQPQHF.

This clonotype has more than one count but fewer than ten. The gene calls are TRBV6-6 and TRBJ1-1, with D unresolved. CDR3 length: 17 amino acids. Trimming removed 7 bases at V and 0 bases at J, with 21 bases between. Germline lookup yields CDR1 MNHNY and CDR2 SVGAGI (reference sequence). The CDR3 nucleotides are TGTGCCAGCACCCCACCTCCGTCACAGTACATGAACACTGAAGCTTTCTTT. It encodes CASTPPPSQYMNTEAFF.

This clonotype was found a few times. The chain has TRBV7-2 and TRBJ2-7; TRBD2 aligns across 7 bases. The length of the CDR3 is 16 residues. Germline-derived CDR1 and CDR2 are SGHTA and FQGNSA. The V and J ends lost 1 base and 4 bases, in that order; junction bases with no gene match: 10. The CDR3 protein is CASSLVPVQGGYEQYF. The DNA for the CDR3 is TGTGCCAGCAGCTTAGTCCCGGTGCAGGGAGGGTACGAGCAGTACTTC.

The chain links TRBV12-3 or TRBV12-4 to TRBJ1-2; no definite D call. Deletions cut 8 bases from V and 1 base from J, with 11 bases between. The CDR3 extends over 13 amino acids. The CDR3 protein is CASGGPNNYGYTF. The DNA for the CDR3 is TGTGCCAGCGGAGGCCCGAATAACTATGGCTACACCTTC.

The gene calls are TRBV10-3 and TRBJ1-1; D not certain. Trimming took off 3 bases at V and 8 bases at J, with 10 bases between the two ends. There are 12 residues in the CDR3. CDR1 ENHRY and CDR2 SYGVKD come from the germline V gene. The CDR3 is CAISEPVSEAFF. The CDR3 nucleotides read TGTGCCATCAGTGAACCGGTCTCAGAAGCTTTCTTT.

The chain couples TRBV7-9 to TRBJ1-1; 12 bases are shared with TRBD1. The V and J ends lost 6 bases and 7 bases, in that order; junction bases with no gene match: 6. CDR1 and CDR2 from the germline V gene are SEHNR and FQNEAQ (reference sequence). The CDR3 sequence is 14 residues long. DNA of the CDR3: TGTGCCAGCAGGGAGGGACAGGGGGCGAGTGAAGCTTTCTTT. Its protein is CASREGQGASEAFF.

The J gene is TRBJ2-5, the V gene TRBV20-1; maybe TRBD2 (6 bases). The germline V gene encodes CDR1 DFQATT and CDR2 SNEGSKA (reference sequence). Trimming left V 0 bases short and J 9 bases short, with 20 bases between. The CDR3 contains 15 residues. The CDR3 region has the DNA TGCAGTGCTAGAGATTACGGAGCCCCCGCGGGGTCCCAGTACTTC. Protein product: CSARDYGAPAGSQYF.

This chain joins TRBV7-6 and TRBJ2-3; D unresolved. CDR1 SGHVS and CDR2 FNYEAQ come from the germline V gene. V was pared by 5 bases and J by 0 bases, with 21 bases between. The CDR3 contains 18 residues. CDR3 DNA sequence: TGTGCCAGCAGCCGAACCGTGGCCACTCCGGATAGCACAGATACGCAGTATTTT. Translated, it gives CASSRTVATPDSTDTQYF.

J is TRBJ2-2 and V is TRBV9; 14 bases fit TRBD2. From germline, CDR1 is SGDLS and CDR2 YYNGEE. The CDR3 runs to 17 residues. The J segment lost 2 bases and the V segment lost 4 bases, leaving 4 bases of the junction unmatched. This chain's CDR3 is CASSIGLAGGNTGELFF. For the CDR3, the DNA is TGTGCCAGCAGCATCGGACTAGCGGGAGGTAACACCGGGGAGCTGTTTTTT.

The chain carries TRBV7-2 and TRBJ1-5; the D gene is possibly TRBD1 (6 bases). Looked up from germline, CDR1 is SGHTA and CDR2 is FQGNSA. The CDR3 sequence is 16 residues long. Trimming pared 1 base from V and 4 bases from J, leaving 14 bases between. The CDR3 reads CASSLDAGQRNQPQHF. DNA for the CDR3: TGTGCCAGCAGCTTAGATGCCGGACAGAGGAATCAGCCCCAGCATTTT.

The rearrangement joins TRBV7-8 to TRBJ1-1; D not resolved. The germline gives CDR1 SGHVS, CDR2 FQNEAQ. The ends were cut back, 5 bases at V and 5 bases at J, with 18 bases in the middle. CDR3 size: 15 residues. CDR3 DNA sequence: TGTGCCAGCAGCCGCCCCGGGTCCATGGGGACTGAAGCTTTCTTT. Its protein product is CASSRPGSMGTEAFF.

This clonotype came up a few times. V is TRBV19 and J is TRBJ1-5; the D is unclear. V gave up 7 bases and J gave up 6 bases, with 10 bases separating them. Per germline, CDR1 LNHDA and CDR2 SQIVND (reference sequence). The CDR3 extends over 12 amino acids. The CDR3 region is CASTSVGQPQHF. CDR3 DNA: TGTGCCAGTACCTCGGTAGGTCAGCCCCAGCATTTT. Full variable domain (missing parts from reference TRBV19 and TRBJ1-5): DGGITQSPKYLFRKEGQNVTLSCEQNLNHDAMYWYRQDPGQGLRLIYYSQIVNDFQKGDIAEGYSVSREKKESFPLTVTSAQKNPTAFYLCASTSVGQPQHFGDGTRLSIL.

This clonotype was counted between two and nine times. This chain uses TRBV3-1 with TRBJ2-2; possible D gene TRBD2, 6 bases. Trimming left V 0 bases short and J 5 bases short, with 10 bases between. The CDR3 is 15 amino acids. The germline CDR1 and CDR2 sequences are LGHDT and YNNKEL (reference sequence). CDR3 sequence reads: CASSQDLAGTGELFF. DNA of the CDR3: TGTGCCAGCAGCCAAGATTTGGCGGGAACCGGGGAGCTGTTTTTT.

This clonotype has a handful of counts. The chain is built from TRBV15 and TRBJ2-3, with D uncertain. V dropped 1 base and J dropped 7 bases, with 9 bases sitting between them. Germline V lookup: CDR1 LNHNV, CDR2 YYDKDF (reference sequence). The CDR3 extends over 13 amino acids. CDR3 DNA: TGTGCCACCAGCAGAGTGCCAGCAAATACGCAGTATTTT. Residues: CATSRVPANTQYF.

The sample holds a few counts of this clonotype. The rearrangement joins TRBV18 to TRBJ2-6; D gene unclear. Germline lookup yields CDR1 KGHSH and CDR2 LQKENI. This CDR3 region has 15 residues. With 5 bases removed from V and 0 bases from J, the gap between germline ends came to 8 bases. Written as DNA, the CDR3 is TGTGCCAGCTCATCCCAGCCCTCTGGGGCCAACGTCCTGACTTTC. Translation gives CASSSQPSGANVLTF.

This chain uses TRBV19 with TRBJ1-5, with D possibly TRBD1 on 6 matching bases. Germline-derived CDR1 and CDR2 are LNHDA and SQIVND (reference sequence). V was clipped by 6 bases and J by 6 bases, with 21 bases between them. The CDR3 spans 16 residues. CDR3 amino acids: CASSSSHNRVSQPQHF. Here the CDR3 DNA reads TGTGCCAGTAGCAGTTCTCATAACAGGGTTAGTCAGCCCCAGCATTTT. The full variable domain, its missing parts supplied by reference TRBV19 and TRBJ1-5, is DGGITQSPKYLFRKEGQNVTLSCEQNLNHDAMYWYRQDPGQGLRLIYYSQIVNDFQKGDIAEGYSVSREKKESFPLTVTSAQKNPTAFYLCASSSSHNRVSQPQHFGDGTRLSIL.